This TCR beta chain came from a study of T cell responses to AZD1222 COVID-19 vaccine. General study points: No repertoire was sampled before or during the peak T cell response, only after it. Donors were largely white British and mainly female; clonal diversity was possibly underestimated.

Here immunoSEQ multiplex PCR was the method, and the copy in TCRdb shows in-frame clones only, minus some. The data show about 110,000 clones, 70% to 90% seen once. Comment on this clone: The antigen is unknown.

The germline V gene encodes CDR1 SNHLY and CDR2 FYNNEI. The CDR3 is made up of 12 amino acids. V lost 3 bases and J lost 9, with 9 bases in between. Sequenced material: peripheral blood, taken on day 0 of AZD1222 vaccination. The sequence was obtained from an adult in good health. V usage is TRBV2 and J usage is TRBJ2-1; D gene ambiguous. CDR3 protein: CASSEPEIEQFF. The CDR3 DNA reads TGTGCCAGCAGTGAGCCAGAGATTGAGCAGTTCTTC.